The 30 T cell receptor beta chains in this list originate from one sample, sequenced in a study of shared clonotypes between healthy human individuals. Profiled with immunoSEQ multiplex PCR; TCRdb holds only in-frame clones, not every one. The data show 1,400,000 or so clones, approximately 98.5% seen once. Source material: naive CD4+ T cells sorted from blood. Subset defined: CD45RA+ positively selected. The receptors here all came from a young man in good health.

The V and J genes are TRBV29-1 and TRBJ2-7; D might be TRBD1 (5 bases). Between the trimmed V and J ends, which lost 5 bases and 0 bases, there was a span of 14 bases. Germline loops: CDR1 SQVTM, CDR2 ANQGSEA. The CDR3 has 14 amino acids. The CDR3 coding sequence is TGCAGCGTTCTAGGGGAACTGAACTCCTACGAGCAGTACTTC. Its translation: CSVLGELNSYEQYF.

The rearrangement joins TRBV25-1 to TRBJ2-7; D is unresolved. Trimming took off 4 bases at V and 3 bases at J, with 10 bases between the two ends. The CDR3 has 13 amino acids. Looked up from germline, CDR1 is MGHDK and CDR2 is SYGVNS. CDR3 sequence reads: CASSVWESYEQYF. The CDR3, as DNA: TGTGCCAGCAGTGTCTGGGAAAGCTACGAGCAGTACTTC.

The chain couples TRBV7-2 to TRBJ2-7; TRBD2 matches 8 bases. With V trimmed by 4 bases and J by 1 base, 12 bases remained unmatched. This CDR3 comprises 17 residues. Germline-derived CDR1 and CDR2 are SGHTA and FQGNSA. CDR3: CASSSPLQREFSYEQYF. CDR3 nucleotides: TGTGCCAGCAGCTCCCCTCTGCAGCGGGAGTTTTCCTACGAGCAGTACTTC.

The J gene is TRBJ2-1, the V gene TRBV7-9, with a possible D match to TRBD2 (6 bases). Deletions cut 2 bases from V and 0 bases from J, with 8 bases between. Looked up from germline, CDR1 is SEHNR and CDR2 is FQNEAQ (reference sequence). This CDR3 has 15 amino acids. The CDR3 DNA reads TGTGCCAGCAGCTTACACGGGAGCTCCTACAATGAGCAGTTCTTC. Protein sequence: CASSLHGSSYNEQFF.

This chain's CDR3 is CASSVQTDTRQAVDEQFF. CDR3 in DNA: TGTGCCAGCAGCGTACAAACCGACACTAGGCAGGCCGTCGATGAGCAGTTCTTC. The chain combines TRBV9 with TRBJ2-1; D might be TRBD2 (5 bases). Looked up from germline, CDR1 is SGDLS and CDR2 is YYNGEE. This CDR3 spans 18 amino acids. The V and J ends lost 1 base and 8 bases respectively, with 25 bases between them. Together with reference TRBV9 and TRBJ2-1, the CDR3 gives the full variable domain: DSGVTQTPKHLITATGQRVTLRCSPRSGDLSVYWYQQSLDQGLQFLIQYYNGEERAKGNILERFSAQQFPDLHSELNLSSLELGDSALYFCASSVQTDTRQAVDEQFFGPGTRLTVL.

The chain links TRBV18 to TRBJ1-5; D gene unclear. This CDR3 region has 14 residues. V was shortened by 6 bases and J by 3 bases, with 12 bases between the two germline ends. Germline CDR1 is KGHSH and CDR2 is LQKENI. CDR3 coding DNA: TGTGCCAGCTCCCCCGGGATGGCCAATCAGCCCCAGCATTTT. This translates into CASSPGMANQPQHF.

The chain is built from TRBV7-9 and TRBJ2-5; no clear D. This CDR3 comprises 13 residues. Germline assignment: CDR1 SEHNR and CDR2 FQNEAQ (reference sequence). Trimming shortened V by 2 bases and J by 2 bases, and 6 bases separated the two germline ends. Here the CDR3 DNA reads TGTGCCAGCAGCTTATGGAGACAAGAGACCCAGTACTTC. Protein sequence: CASSLWRQETQYF.

The gene calls are TRBV5-1 and TRBJ1-1, with unresolved D. Germline V gene sequence: CDR1 SGHRS, CDR2 YFSETQ. V was cut by 3 bases and J by 7 bases, with 19 bases left in between. CDR3 length equals 15 residues. CDR3 protein: CASSSGPAGVVEAFF. The CDR3 nucleotides are TGCGCCAGCAGCTCCGGTCCGGCGGGCGTGGTTGAAGCTTTCTTT.

This clone was detected a few times. This same CDR3 is encoded by further DNA sequences in the sample. V gene TRBV6-5 combines with J gene TRBJ2-7, with TRBD2 as a possible D gene (6 bases). CDR3 length equals 14 residues. Trimming removed 0 bases from V and 1 base from J, with 7 bases in between. Germline V gene sequence: CDR1 MNHEY, CDR2 SVGAGI. CDR3 sequence reads: CASSYSTSSYEQYF. The CDR3 DNA reads as TGTGCCAGCAGTTACTCGACTAGTTCCTACGAGCAGTACTTC.

This sequence joins TRBV4-3 and TRBJ2-3; D is unresolved. The length of the CDR3 is 13 residues. Per the germline V gene, CDR1 is LGHNA and CDR2 is YSLEER. Trimming removed 0 bases from V and 5 bases from J, with 6 bases in between. CDR3 DNA sequence: TGCGCCAGCAGCCAAGAATCCAGAGATACGCAGTATTTT. This encodes CASSQESRDTQYF.

The CDR3 is CASSLGFRPYEQYF. CDR3 DNA: TGTGCCAGCAGCTTAGGGTTCAGGCCCTACGAGCAGTACTTC. This chain links TRBV7-8 with TRBJ2-7; D is unresolved. V was shortened by 1 base and J by 2 bases, with 9 bases between the two germline ends. Germline CDR1 reads SGHVS; CDR2 reads FQNEAQ. The CDR3 is 14 residues long.

J is TRBJ2-1 and V is TRBV7-7; 7 nucleotides agree with TRBD2. V gave up 5 bases and J gave up 9 bases; unmatched junction bases: 10. The CDR3 is 14 amino acids. Germline CDR1 is SSHAT and CDR2 is FNYEAQ (reference sequence). CDR3 residues: CASSASGGYSEQFF. In DNA, the CDR3 is TGTGCCAGCAGCGCATCGGGGGGTTATAGTGAGCAGTTCTTC.

The CDR3, as DNA: TGTGCCAGCAGCGTAGAGGCTATAAACACCGGGGAGCTGTTTTTT. Encoded protein: CASSVEAINTGELFF. V and J are TRBV9 and TRBJ2-2; D is undetermined. Germline assignment: CDR1 SGDLS and CDR2 YYNGEE. V lost 0 bases and J 2 bases, leaving 8 bases between the germline ends. The length of the CDR3 is 15 residues.

This clone came up once. The chain couples TRBV6-5 to TRBJ2-7; 7 positions agree with TRBD2. This CDR3 is 15 amino acids long. Per germline, CDR1 MNHEY and CDR2 SVGAGI. V shed 6 bases, J shed 4 bases, and the junction held 12 bases outside the gene matches. CDR3 coding DNA: TGTGCCAGCAGCCCCCCCGGCGCGGGAGCTTACGAGCAGTACTTC. It translates to CASSPPGAGAYEQYF.

The chain joins TRBV29-1 to TRBJ1-1, with D hard to call. V was pared by 5 bases and J by 4 bases, with 14 bases between. In germline, CDR1 is SQVTM, CDR2 ANQGSEA. CDR3 length: 13 amino acids. The CDR3 here is CSVYRQVGTEAFF. The CDR3 coding sequence is TGCAGCGTTTATCGTCAGGTAGGCACTGAAGCTTTCTTT.

The rearrangement uses TRBV7-9 and TRBJ1-5; unclear D gene. V was clipped by 4 bases and J by 2 bases, with 15 bases between them. The CDR3 is 16 amino acids. Germline-derived CDR1 and CDR2 are SEHNR and FQNEAQ (reference sequence). The CDR3 nucleotides read TGTGCCAGCAGCTCCGGAAAGGGTGTAGGCAATCAGCCCCAGCATTTT. As protein: CASSSGKGVGNQPQHF.

J is TRBJ2-2 and V is TRBV5-1; unclear D gene. Looked up from germline, CDR1 is SGHRS and CDR2 is YFSETQ. The CDR3 totals 16 residues. V lost 4 bases, J lost 6 bases, and 19 bases lay in between. CDR3 protein: CASSLNSNLVPGELFF. CDR3 in DNA: TGCGCCAGCAGCCTTAACTCCAACCTAGTGCCCGGGGAGCTGTTTTTT.

The rearrangement links TRBV5-1 to TRBJ2-1, with 12 bases aligning to TRBD2. CDR1 is SGHRS and CDR2 is YFSETQ in the germline V gene. The ends lost 4 bases at V and 3 bases at J; junction bases unmatched: 5. The CDR3 has 16 amino acids. The CDR3 DNA reads as TGCGCCAGCAGCCCGGGACTAGCGGGCCACTACAATGAGCAGTTCTTC. This sequence encodes CASSPGLAGHYNEQFF.

This chain connects TRBV23-1 to TRBJ2-2; D might be TRBD1 or TRBD2, each matching 5 bases. TRBV23-1 is an ORF, with its function uncertain. The CDR3 covers 17 residues. V lost 0 bases, J lost 2 bases, and 13 bases lay in between. In DNA form, the CDR3 reads TGCGCCAGCAGTCAATCGGACTTTTGGGGCAACACCGGGGAGCTGTTTTTT. Residues: CASSQSDFWGNTGELFF.

The rearrangement uses TRBV6-5 and TRBJ1-1, with a possible D match to TRBD1 (6 bases). The V end was cut by 8 bases, the J end by 3 bases, with 16 bases between. Per the germline V gene, CDR1 is MNHEY and CDR2 is SVGAGI. The CDR3 is 14 amino acids. The CDR3: CASSSTGSDTEAFF. The CDR3 DNA is TGTGCCAGCTCCTCAACAGGGTCGGACACTGAAGCTTTCTTT.

A single count supports this clone. CDR3 DNA: TGTGCCAGCAGCTTAGGGACAAAAATCAGACAGCTCCAAGAGACCCAGTACTTC. It translates to CASSLGTKIRQLQETQYF. The chain employs TRBV7-2 and TRBJ2-5; possible D gene TRBD1, 5 bases. Trimming stripped 1 base from V and 1 base from J, with 19 bases between. The CDR3 is 18 residues long. Germline loops: CDR1 SGHTA, CDR2 FQGNSA.

V is TRBV18 and J is TRBJ1-3, with D possibly being TRBD1 (6 bases). The V gene lost 2 bases and the J gene lost 4 bases, with 12 bases spanning the gap. The CDR3 consists of 15 residues. The V gene's germline CDR1 is KGHSH and CDR2 LQKENI. The CDR3 DNA sequence: TGTGCCAGCTCACCAAGCTGGGGACAAGGAAACACCATATATTTT. Amino acids: CASSPSWGQGNTIYF.

This clone has a single count. The rearrangement joins TRBV18 to TRBJ2-7; D unresolved. Germline CDR1 and CDR2: KGHSH and LQKENI. The CDR3 loop spans 14 amino acids. Trimming took 2 bases from V and 7 from J, leaving 15 bases between them. The CDR3 loop reads CASSPTMTTWEQYF. The CDR3 region has the DNA TGTGCCAGCTCACCAACGATGACGACCTGGGAGCAGTACTTC.

V gene TRBV11-2 combines with J gene TRBJ2-7; D unclear. The germline V gene encodes CDR1 SGHAT and CDR2 FQNNGV. V shed 7 bases and J shed 1 base, with 8 bases lying between them. This CDR3 has 12 residues. The chain's CDR3 is CASTVTSYEQYF. For the CDR3, the DNA is TGTGCCAGCACGGTAACTTCCTACGAGCAGTACTTC.

For this clone: Within the sample, other DNA sequences also encode this same CDR3. The chain is built from TRBV5-1 and TRBJ2-7; possibly TRBD2 for D (5 bases). This CDR3 region has 14 residues. The germline V and J ends were trimmed by 0 bases and 0 bases, with 7 bases remaining between them. Germline V gene data show CDR1 as SGHRS and CDR2 as YFSETQ. CDR3 in amino acids: CASSLASPSYEQYF. As DNA, the CDR3 is TGCGCCAGCAGCTTGGCTAGCCCCTCCTACGAGCAGTACTTC.

This sequence joins TRBV7-9 and TRBJ2-7; D not resolved. The V end was cut by 5 bases, the J end by 4 bases, with 21 bases between. Germline V lookup: CDR1 SEHNR, CDR2 FQNEAQ (reference sequence). The CDR3 has 16 amino acids. In nucleotides, the CDR3 is TGTGCCAGCAGCCCAATCCTGGACCCCTTACAATACGAGCAGTACTTC. Translation gives CASSPILDPLQYEQYF.

About this clone itself: A junction boundary mismatches the germline segment, possibly from a read error. The chain links TRBV2 to TRBJ2-1, with 8 nucleotides matching TRBD2. The CDR3 has 11 residues. The V gene's germline CDR1 is SNHLY and CDR2 FYNNEI. The CDR3 protein is CASSRAGEILF. CDR3 coding DNA: TGTGCCAGCAGCCGAGCGGGAGAGATCCTCTTC.

Details on this clone: Other DNA variants within this sample encode the same CDR3. The V gene is TRBV7-8, the J gene TRBJ2-7, with a tentative D call TRBD2 (6 bases). CDR1 SGHVS and CDR2 FQNEAQ come from the germline V gene. V lost 3 bases to trimming and J lost 0 bases, with 6 bases between them. This CDR3 comprises 13 residues. CDR3 sequence reads: CASSFGSSYEQYF. In DNA form, the CDR3 reads TGTGCCAGCAGCTTCGGGAGCTCCTACGAGCAGTACTTC. The whole variable domain, filled in from reference TRBV7-8 and TRBJ2-7, reads GAGVSQSPRYKVAKRGQDVALRCDPISGHVSLFWYQQALGQGPEFLTYFQNEAQLDKSGLPSDRFFAERPEGSVSTLKIQRTQQEDSAVYLCASSFGSSYEQYFGPGTRLTVT.

This clone was found once. The chain couples TRBV18 to TRBJ2-1; D call uncertain. Looked up from germline, CDR1 is KGHSH and CDR2 is LQKENI. The V end lost 5 bases, the J end lost 6 bases, and 5 bases lay between the germline ends. The CDR3 consists of 11 residues. This CDR3 is CASSASNEQFF. In DNA, the CDR3 is TGTGCCAGCTCAGCTAGCAATGAGCAGTTCTTC. Full variable domain (remainder filled in from reference TRBV18 and TRBJ2-1): NAGVMQNPRHLVRRRGQEARLRCSPMKGHSHVYWYRQLPEEGLKFMVYLQKENIIDESGMPKERFSAEFPKEGPSILRIQQVVRGDSAAYFCASSASNEQFFGPGTRLTVL.

The chain links TRBV11-2 to TRBJ2-4; 11 positions agree with TRBD2. Germline V gene lookup returns CDR1 SGHAT and CDR2 FQNNGV. Trimming at V came to 2 bases and at J to 1 base, leaving 10 bases not matched to a gene. The CDR3 totals 19 residues. The CDR3 here is CASSLLNSGRAAAKNIQYF. As DNA, the CDR3 is TGTGCCAGCAGCTTACTTAATAGCGGGAGGGCCGCGGCCAAAAACATTCAGTACTTC.